The 25 T cell receptor beta chains presented below share a single source sample, sequenced in a study of cytomegalovirus exposure and HLA in healthy donors. The PCR used 60 Vbeta and 13 Jbeta primers. Assay used: immunoSEQ multiplex PCR; TCRdb lists only in-frame clones, some missing. The sample has roughly 80,000 clones; 74% are singletons. The sample taken for sequencing was PBMCs. The receptors stem from a woman aged 50 to 60 in good health and CMV-seropositive.

The J gene is TRBJ2-5, the V gene TRBV5-4, with D possibly being TRBD1 (6 bases). V was shortened by 3 bases and J by 3 bases, with 6 bases between the two germline ends. Germline V gene lookup returns CDR1 SGHNT and CDR2 YYREEE (reference sequence). The CDR3 consists of 12 residues. For the CDR3, the DNA is TGTGCCAGCAGCTGGACAGAAGAGACCCAGTACTTC. This encodes CASSWTEETQYF.

This sequence joins TRBV28 and TRBJ1-2; D ambiguous. V was trimmed by 5 bases and J by 4 bases, leaving 8 bases between them. This CDR3 has 12 residues. Germline V gene data show CDR1 as MDHEN and CDR2 as SYDVKM. CDR3 sequence reads: CASSGTGYGYTF. The CDR3 DNA sequence: TGTGCCAGCAGTGGTACGGGCTATGGCTACACCTTC.

With respect to this clone: Within the sample, other DNA sequences also encode this same CDR3. V and J are TRBV9 and TRBJ2-2; D is unclear. The V end lost 0 bases, the J end lost 2 bases, and 5 bases lay between the germline ends. In germline, CDR1 is SGDLS, CDR2 YYNGEE. The CDR3 sequence is 14 residues long. The CDR3 region has the DNA TGTGCCAGCAGCGTAGGCAGAAACACCGGGGAGCTGTTTTTT. Protein: CASSVGRNTGELFF.

This clone showed up just once. J is TRBJ2-1 and V is TRBV5-1, with 8 positions matching TRBD1. The CDR3 is 15 amino acids. Germline loops: CDR1 SGHRS, CDR2 YFSETQ. Trimming removed 1 base from V and 6 bases from J; junction bases left unmatched: 6. The CDR3 region has the DNA TGCGCCAGCAGCTTGTCCGACAGGGGCCTCAATGAGCAGTTCTTC. Its protein product is CASSLSDRGLNEQFF.

This clone has just a few counts. The V call is TRBV27, the J call TRBJ2-7; maybe TRBD2 (6 bases). Germline CDR1 MNHEY, CDR2 SMNVEV (reference sequence). The CDR3 has 17 residues. Trimming took off 2 bases at V and 0 bases at J, with 17 bases between the two ends. The CDR3 reads CASSLRSSAGRSYEQYF. The CDR3 region has the DNA TGTGCCAGCAGTTTAAGGTCCTCAGCGGGCCGCTCCTACGAGCAGTACTTC.

The rearrangement joins TRBV19 to TRBJ2-5, with unresolved D. The germline V gene encodes CDR1 LNHDA and CDR2 SQIVND (reference sequence). This CDR3 region has 15 residues. V was pared by 7 bases and J by 4 bases, with 19 bases between. CDR3 sequence: CASTRTYNSRETQYF. For the CDR3, the DNA is TGTGCCAGTACCAGAACATACAATTCACGAGAGACCCAGTACTTC.

This clone is a singleton in its sample. V and J are TRBV6-1 and TRBJ1-4; 8 bases match TRBD1. J lost 7 bases, V lost 7 bases, and 8 bases had no gene match. The V gene's germline CDR1 is MNHNS and CDR2 SASEGT. This CDR3 has 14 amino acids. CDR3 nucleotide sequence: TGTGCCAGCACCGAAGGACAGGGCACTGAAAAACTGTTTTTT. Its translation: CASTEGQGTEKLFF.

This rearrangement joins TRBV7-8 to TRBJ2-2; tentatively, D is TRBD2 (7 bases). The length of the CDR3 is 16 residues. V was trimmed by 4 bases and J by 5 bases, leaving 17 bases between them. Germline CDR1 reads SGHVS; CDR2 reads FQNEAQ. The CDR3 coding sequence is TGTGCCAGCAGCTCTACAGGGAGGGGAGGAACCGGGGAGCTGTTTTTT. Translated: CASSSTGRGGTGELFF.

The chain recombines TRBV7-3 with TRBJ2-5; a weak D match, TRBD2 (5 bases). Germline V gives CDR1 SGHTA, CDR2 FQGTGA. The V and J ends lost 0 bases and 1 base respectively, with 9 bases between them. The CDR3 consists of 15 residues. The CDR3 DNA follows: TGTGCCAGCAGCTTAACAGCAGCGGCCCAAGAGACCCAGTACTTC. This translates into CASSLTAAAQETQYF.

This clone was seen a handful of times. The chain links TRBV6-4 to TRBJ2-5; maybe TRBD1 (6 bases). CDR1 and CDR2 (germline): MRHNA, SNTAGT. The V end lost 7 bases, the J end lost 10 bases, and 28 bases lay between the germline ends. CDR3 size: 16 residues. The CDR3 DNA reads TGTGCCAGCACTCACGCTCCTGGGACCTTAAAAGGGGGCCAGTACTTC. This encodes CASTHAPGTLKGGQYF.

The rearrangement joins TRBV6-5 to TRBJ2-1; TRBD1 matches at 8 bases. Germline CDR1 is MNHEY and CDR2 is SVGAGI. CDR3 size: 15 residues. V was pared by 2 bases and J by 7 bases, with 7 bases of the junction left unmatched. CDR3 DNA: TGTGCCAGCAGTTACCGTGCCAGGGGGCAAAATGAGCAGTTCTTC. It is translated as CASSYRARGQNEQFF.

This chain links TRBV2 with TRBJ2-2; 8 nucleotides match TRBD2. CDR3 length equals 12 residues. The V gene end was trimmed by 8 bases and the J gene end by 6 bases; junction bases not matched to a gene: 2. CDR1 and CDR2 (germline): SNHLY, FYNNEI. DNA of the CDR3: TGTGCCAGCCCTAGCGGGCCCGGGGAGCTGTTTTTT. It translates to CASPSGPGELFF.

The chain couples TRBV15 to TRBJ2-3; possible D gene TRBD2, 6 bases. The length of the CDR3 is 15 residues. The V and J ends lost 4 bases and 2 bases respectively, with 13 bases between them. Germline V CDR1 and CDR2: LNHNV, YYDKDF (reference sequence). DNA of the CDR3: TGTGCCACCAGCACTCGAGCGGGCTCCACAGATACGCAGTATTTT. It encodes CATSTRAGSTDTQYF.

V usage is TRBV30 and J usage is TRBJ1-5; D is ambiguous. The CDR3 covers 16 residues. Trimming took 0 bases from V and 0 from J, leaving 12 bases between them. Germline V gene lookup returns CDR1 GTSNPN and CDR2 SVGIG (reference sequence). The CDR3 nucleotides are TGTGCCTGGAGTGTAGCCCTTCCGTATAGCAATCAGCCCCAGCATTTT. This encodes CAWSVALPYSNQPQHF. The entire variable domain, with the rest obtained from reference TRBV30 and TRBJ1-5, is as follows: SQTIHQWPATLVQPVGSPLSLECTVEGTSNPNLYWYRQAAGRGLQLLFYSVGIGQISSEVPQNLSASRPQDRQFILSSKKLLLSDSGFYLCAWSVALPYSNQPQHFGDGTRLSIL.

The rearrangement links TRBV5-4 to TRBJ2-7; TRBD2 matches 10 bases. This CDR3 is built from 15 residues. The germline CDR1 and CDR2 sequences are SGHNT and YYREEE (reference sequence). J gave up 3 bases and V 4 bases, and 7 bases lay outside the gene matches. Here the CDR3 reads CASSQGLAEGYEQYF. The CDR3 DNA reads TGTGCCAGCAGCCAAGGACTAGCGGAAGGCTACGAGCAGTACTTC.

Notes on this clone: One end of the junction does not line up with germline, which may come from a read error. The chain recombines TRBV6-5 with TRBJ1-2, with 8 bases matching TRBD1. The CDR3 consists of 13 residues. CDR1 is MNHEY and CDR2 is SVGAGI in the germline V gene. Written as DNA, the CDR3 is TGTGCCAGCAGCCAAACAGGGGGATATGGCTACCCCTTC. Translating it yields CASSQTGGYGYPF.

The chain uses TRBV29-1 and TRBJ2-6, with TRBD1 matching 10 bases. Germline values: CDR1 SQVTM, CDR2 ANQGSEA. The CDR3 is 17 amino acids. V trimming: 8 bases; J trimming: 0 bases; junction bases outside the gene matches: 10. Written as DNA, the CDR3 is TGCAGCTCACCTGACAGGGGGCCTAACTCTGGGGCCAACGTCCTGACTTTC. Protein sequence: CSSPDRGPNSGANVLTF.

This clone showed up just a few times. This chain links TRBV30 with TRBJ2-4; the D gene is possibly TRBD2 (5 bases). This CDR3 has 14 amino acids. Germline CDR1 reads GTSNPN; CDR2 reads SVGIG (reference sequence). The V and J ends lost 4 bases and 7 bases respectively, with 17 bases between them. The CDR3 DNA reads as TGTGCCTGGACCCGCGGCCCTCCGGGGAACATTCAGTACTTC. Amino acid sequence: CAWTRGPPGNIQYF.

The J gene is TRBJ1-2, the V gene TRBV5-6, with TRBD1 matching over 7 bases. Trimming cost V 3 bases and J 8 bases; bases outside gene matches: 13. Germline V gene data show CDR1 as SGHDT and CDR2 as YYEEEE. This CDR3 has 15 amino acids. The CDR3 coding sequence is TGTGCCAGCAGCTCGGAGGGACAGTATCAGGGGGGCTACACCTTC. As protein: CASSSEGQYQGGYTF. Looking up the rest from reference TRBV5-6 and TRBJ1-2 gives the full variable domain: DAGVTQSPTHLIKTRGQQVTLRCSPKSGHDTVSWYQQALGQGPQFIFQYYEEEERQRGNFPDRFSGHQFPNYSSELNVNALLLGDSALYLCASSSEGQYQGGYTFGSGTRLTVV.

This chain connects TRBV9 to TRBJ2-5; possible D gene TRBD1, 5 bases. CDR3 length equals 14 residues. In germline, CDR1 is SGDLS, CDR2 YYNGEE. Trimming took 0 bases from V and 5 from J, leaving 11 bases between them. DNA for the CDR3: TGTGCCAGCAGCGTAGATGGGGCGGAGGAGACCCAGTACTTC. Its protein product is CASSVDGAEETQYF.

This chain joins TRBV5-1 and TRBJ1-5; D might be TRBD1 (6 bases). V lost 1 base and J lost 1, with 6 bases in between. This CDR3 has 14 residues. CDR1 SGHRS and CDR2 YFSETQ come from the germline V gene. The CDR3 bases are TGCGCCAGCAGCTTGACAGGGAGCAATCAGCCCCAGCATTTT. The encoded protein is CASSLTGSNQPQHF.

This sequence joins TRBV6-1 and TRBJ2-5, with TRBD2 identical over 12 bases. This CDR3 is 14 amino acids long. V shed 8 bases and J 2 bases; nucleotides not matched to a gene: 3. Germline CDR1 reads MNHNS; CDR2 reads SASEGT. The CDR3 DNA follows: TGTGCCAGCGCCGGACTAGCGGGACAAGAGACCCAGTACTTC. This codes for CASAGLAGQETQYF.

The chain recombines TRBV15 with TRBJ1-3; 7 bases are shared with TRBD1. V gave up 4 bases and J gave up 4 bases; unmatched junction bases: 10. The length of the CDR3 is 16 residues. The germline V gene encodes CDR1 LNHNV and CDR2 YYDKDF (reference sequence). The CDR3 here is CATSNRTGPLGNTIYF. CDR3 in DNA: TGTGCCACCAGCAACCGGACAGGCCCCTTGGGAAACACCATATATTTT.

The chain joins TRBV30 to TRBJ2-6; 8 bases align to TRBD1. The CDR3 runs 17 residues. CDR1 is GTSNPN, CDR2 SVGIG, per germline (reference sequence). The trim removed 0 bases at V and 0 bases at J, leaving 4 bases unmatched. CDR3 sequence: CAWSVDRVNSGANVLTF. In nucleotides, the CDR3 is TGTGCCTGGAGTGTGGACAGGGTCAACTCTGGGGCCAACGTCCTGACTTTC.

The chain uses TRBV11-2 and TRBJ2-7; TRBD1 aligns across 8 bases. This CDR3 contains 15 residues. V lost 4 bases and J lost 5; bases outside the gene matches: 10. Per germline, CDR1 SGHAT and CDR2 FQNNGV. For the CDR3, the DNA is TGTGCCAGCAGCTCGGCCCAAGGACAGGGCCACGAGCAGTACTTC. Protein sequence: CASSSAQGQGHEQYF. Filled out from reference TRBV11-2 and TRBJ2-7, the complete variable domain reads EAGVAQSPRYKIIEKRQSVAFWCNPISGHATLYWYQQILGQGPKLLIQFQNNGVVDDSQLPKDRFSAERLKGVDSTLKIQPAKLEDSAVYLCASSSAQGQGHEQYFGPGTRLTVT.